Below are 21 T cell receptor beta chains sequenced from a single sample in a study of a mutant IDH1 vaccine in newly diagnosed glioma. Profiling relied on immunoSEQ multiplex PCR, and the TCRdb table lists in-frame clones only, not all of them. The sample lists 30,000 to 35,000 clones, roughly four fifths seen once, with more than 20% in the top ten. Time point: week 5, during vaccination. Every single dose of the vaccine, 300 ug of mutant IDH1 20-mer peptide, came with topical imiquimod. Their target antigens are unknown. The sequenced sample was PBMCs, obtained from a glioma patient whose treatment included an IDH1 peptide vaccine. These receptors originate from a man aged 30 to 39 with glioma.

The chain combines TRBV19 with TRBJ1-1, with 7 positions matching TRBD1. Unmatched junction bases numbered 11, after V lost 11 bases and J lost 2 bases. Germline loops: CDR1 LNHDA, CDR2 SQIVND (reference sequence). The CDR3 loop spans 14 amino acids. The CDR3 spells CASRKQGVNTEAFF. As DNA, the CDR3 is TGTGCCTCAAGAAAGCAGGGGGTAAACACTGAAGCTTTCTTT.

This clone was seen just once. This chain joins TRBV5-8 and TRBJ2-5; D uncertain. Germline CDR1 reads SGHTS; CDR2 reads YDEGEE. V gave up 2 bases and J gave up 3 bases, with 5 bases separating them. This CDR3 spans 12 amino acids. The CDR3 DNA is TGTGCCAGCAGCTTCCGGGAAGAGACCCAGTACTTC. Residues: CASSFREETQYF. Full variable domain (missing parts from reference TRBV5-8 and TRBJ2-5): EAGVTQSPTHLIKTRGQQATLRCSPISGHTSVYWYQQALGLGLQFLLWYDEGEERNRGNFPPRFSGRQFPNYSSELNVNALELEDSALYLCASSFREETQYFGPGTRLLVL.

This chain joins TRBV28 and TRBJ1-2; tentatively, D is TRBD1 (5 bases). This CDR3 spans 12 amino acids. Trimming cost V 4 bases and J 7 bases, with 10 bases left between them. Germline-derived CDR1 and CDR2 are MDHEN and SYDVKM. CDR3 in DNA: TGTGCCAGCAGTTCGTCAGGGTTTGGCTACACCTTC. Amino acid sequence: CASSSSGFGYTF.

The chain has TRBV7-9 and TRBJ2-7; D remains unclear. This CDR3 spans 16 amino acids. Germline lookup yields CDR1 SEHNR and CDR2 FQNEAQ (reference sequence). V was shortened by 1 base and J by 0 bases, with 13 bases between the two germline ends. The CDR3 DNA is TGTGCCAGCAGCTTAGGCAACGCAATCACCTCCTACGAGCAGTACTTC. Its protein is CASSLGNAITSYEQYF.

The chain has TRBV7-2 and TRBJ1-1; 7 nucleotides agree with TRBD1. Losses at the gene ends were 2 bases for V and 5 bases for J; bases not matched to a gene: 11. CDR1 is SGHTA, CDR2 FQGNSA, per germline. This CDR3 is 16 amino acids long. This CDR3 reads CASSLTPTGAGTEAFF. Here the CDR3 DNA reads TGTGCCAGCAGCTTAACCCCAACAGGGGCAGGGACTGAAGCTTTCTTT.

The J gene is TRBJ1-2, the V gene TRBV7-2; a possible D gene is TRBD1 (6 bases). The V end lost 1 base, the J end lost 7 bases, and 13 bases lay between the germline ends. In germline, CDR1 is SGHTA, CDR2 FQGNSA. The CDR3 sequence is 14 residues long. The CDR3 loop reads CASSLVGQVSGYTF. CDR3 DNA sequence: TGTGCCAGCAGCTTAGTGGGACAAGTCTCTGGCTACACCTTC.

The chain couples TRBV7-3 to TRBJ2-5; TRBD2 matches 7 bases. The CDR3 has 15 amino acids. Germline V gives CDR1 SGHTA, CDR2 FQGTGA. V shed 5 bases, J shed 1 base, and the junction held 7 bases outside the gene matches. CDR3 nucleotide sequence: TGTGCCAGCAGCCCCCCGATAGCGGGCCAAGAGACCCAGTACTTC. Amino acids: CASSPPIAGQETQYF.

The chain links TRBV18 to TRBJ1-4, with D possibly matching TRBD1 (6 bases). Germline CDR1 is KGHSH and CDR2 is LQKENI. CDR3 length equals 13 residues. Deletions cut 5 bases from V and 7 bases from J, with 11 bases between. The CDR3 DNA is TGTGCCAGCTCAGCGGACAGCGCTGAAAAACTGTTTTTT. This encodes CASSADSAEKLFF.

The rearrangement links TRBV28 to TRBJ2-7; 10 bases line up with TRBD1. The trim removed 5 bases at V and 0 bases at J, leaving 1 base unmatched. The CDR3 consists of 14 residues. Germline V lookup: CDR1 MDHEN, CDR2 SYDVKM. The CDR3 protein is CASSRTGGSYEQYF. The CDR3 DNA follows: TGTGCCAGCAGTCGGACAGGGGGCTCCTACGAGCAGTACTTC. The full variable domain, its missing parts supplied by reference TRBV28 and TRBJ2-7, is DVKVTQSSRYLVKRTGEKVFLECVQDMDHENMFWYRQDPGLGLRLIYFSYDVKMKEKGDIPEGYSVSREKKERFSLILESASTNQTSMYLCASSRTGGSYEQYFGPGTRLTVT.

The chain recombines TRBV2 with TRBJ1-1, with 9 bases fitting TRBD1. CDR1 is SNHLY and CDR2 is FYNNEI in the germline V gene. CDR3 length equals 17 residues. V lost 6 bases, J lost 4 bases, and 15 bases stayed unmatched. CDR3 region: CASSAFTGGESGTEAFF. As DNA, the CDR3 is TGTGCCAGCAGCGCCTTCACAGGGGGCGAGTCAGGCACTGAAGCTTTCTTT.

This clone was observed a few times. The genes are TRBV4-1 and TRBJ1-5; no definite D call. Germline lookup yields CDR1 MGHRA and CDR2 YSYEKL. The CDR3 loop spans 11 amino acids. Between the trimmed V and J ends, which lost 8 bases and 6 bases, there was a span of 8 bases. In DNA form, the CDR3 reads TGCGCCAGCGGCGACGCTCAGCCCCAGCATTTT. Its protein product is CASGDAQPQHF.

The gene calls are TRBV9 and TRBJ2-3, with unresolved D. From germline, CDR1 is SGDLS and CDR2 YYNGEE. The V end lost 3 bases, the J end lost 4 bases, and 18 bases lay between the germline ends. The CDR3 sequence is 16 residues long. The CDR3 coding sequence is TGTGCCAGCAGCGCTCTTTTACGGAGTTGGGCAGATACGCAGTATTTT. Its translation is CASSALLRSWADTQYF.

This clone has more than one count but fewer than ten. The V gene is TRBV2, the J gene TRBJ1-1, with a weak D call TRBD1 (6 bases). The ends were cut back, 1 base at V and 1 base at J, with 10 bases in the middle. The CDR3 totals 15 residues. Per the germline V gene, CDR1 is SNHLY and CDR2 is FYNNEI. The CDR3 region is CASSEVQGQNTEAFF. In DNA form, the CDR3 reads TGTGCCAGCAGTGAAGTGCAGGGGCAGAACACTGAAGCTTTCTTT.

J is TRBJ1-3 and V is TRBV4-1; 8 nucleotides match TRBD1. The trim removed 4 bases at V and 0 bases at J, leaving 5 bases unmatched. The CDR3 has 16 amino acids. The germline gives CDR1 MGHRA, CDR2 YSYEKL. The CDR3 loop reads CASSPRDRNSGNTIYF. CDR3 DNA: TGCGCCAGCAGCCCCCGGGACAGGAACTCTGGAAACACCATATATTTT.

The sample holds a few counts of this clone. The CDR3 is CASSTEHRVNTEAFF. As DNA, the CDR3 is TGTGCCAGCAGCACCGAGCACAGGGTTAACACTGAAGCTTTCTTT. The chain is built from TRBV9 and TRBJ1-1, with a weak D call TRBD1 (6 bases). Between the trimmed V and J ends, which lost 4 bases and 2 bases, there was a span of 15 bases. Looked up from germline, CDR1 is SGDLS and CDR2 is YYNGEE. The CDR3 consists of 15 residues.

V is TRBV10-3 and J is TRBJ1-1; maybe TRBD1 (6 bases). The length of the CDR3 is 15 residues. CDR1 is ENHRY and CDR2 is SYGVKD in the germline V gene. The germline V and J ends were trimmed by 6 bases and 4 bases, with 18 bases remaining between them. CDR3 DNA sequence: TGTGCCATCAGCGTTGGACCGACAGGAAGCACTGAAGCTTTCTTT. As protein: CAISVGPTGSTEAFF.

The chain carries TRBV28 and TRBJ2-5; 9 nucleotides match TRBD1. This CDR3 spans 15 amino acids. The trim removed 6 bases at V and 2 bases at J, leaving 7 bases unmatched. Germline loops: CDR1 MDHEN, CDR2 SYDVKM. The CDR3 bases are TGTGCCAGCAGAGACCGGGACAGGGATCAAGAGACCCAGTACTTC. It codes for CASRDRDRDQETQYF.

The chain recombines TRBV28 with TRBJ2-5, with D possibly being TRBD1 (5 bases). The CDR3 is 14 residues long. V lost 4 bases and J 1 base, leaving 10 bases between the germline ends. CDR1 is MDHEN, CDR2 SYDVKM, per germline. The CDR3: CASSSTGTQETQYF. The CDR3 bases are TGTGCCAGCAGTTCAACAGGTACCCAAGAGACCCAGTACTTC. The full variable domain, in which reference TRBV28 and TRBJ2-5 provide the parts outside the CDR3, is DVKVTQSSRYLVKRTGEKVFLECVQDMDHENMFWYRQDPGLGLRLIYFSYDVKMKEKGDIPEGYSVSREKKERFSLILESASTNQTSMYLCASSSTGTQETQYFGPGTRLLVL.

V gene TRBV11-3 combines with J gene TRBJ2-5; 8 bases align to TRBD2. The V gene's germline CDR1 is SGHNT and CDR2 YENEEA. The CDR3 spans 15 residues. The V gene end was trimmed by 0 bases and the J gene end by 5 bases; junction bases not matched to a gene: 5. Written as DNA, the CDR3 is TGTGCCAGCAGCTTAGATAGCGGGGATGGGGAGACCCAGTACTTC. It yields the protein CASSLDSGDGETQYF.

The chain recombines TRBV21-1 with TRBJ1-3; TRBD1 is taken as the D call from the table, unchecked against the DNA. TRBV21-1 is designated a pseudogene. CDR3 length: 16 amino acids. The DNA of the CDR3 is TGTGCCAGCATCTCGATGACAGGGGGCTCTGGAAACACCATATATTTT. It is translated as CASISMTGGSGNTIYF.

The chain recombines TRBV10-3 with TRBJ1-1; no clear D gene. The CDR3 runs to 13 residues. Germline lookup yields CDR1 ENHRY and CDR2 SYGVKD. V was pared by 3 bases and J by 8 bases, with 13 bases between. CDR3 DNA: TGTGCCATCAGTGATCTAACTTTACCGGAAGCTTTCTTT. Protein sequence: CAISDLTLPEAFF.